This T cell receptor beta chain was retrieved from a study of CD8+ T cells in alopecia areata (dated by TCRdb to 2016 to 2018). For context, the study as a whole: The study used high-throughput TCRbeta sequencing to examine T cell clonal expansion in alopecia areata, in both the C3H/HeJ mouse model and human patients. Scalp tissue and sorted CD4+ and CD8+ peripheral blood T cells from patchy and totalis/universalis alopecia areata patients and from healthy controls were covered by human TCRbeta sequencing. Scalp clonality was compared across normal scalp (n=4), patchy alopecia areata scalp (n=8), and alopecia totalis/universalis scalp (n=8). RNA came from the PAXgene miRNA kit for fixed scalp, the miRNeasy kit for PBMCs, and the RNeasy kit for mouse skin. TCRbeta CDR3 regions were amplified by immunoSEQ multiplex PCR using 35 Vbeta forward and 13 Jbeta reverse primers. Overall results and qualifications from the work: Higher clonality and more expanded CD8+ clones were observed in lesional scalp than in normal scalp, particularly in alopecia totalis/universalis, a finding suggestive of antigenic drive. Unlike mouse skin, which is dominated by gammadelta T cells, normal human skin has resident alphabeta T cells that are also sequenced, and this complicates analysis of the scalp TCR repertoire. Compared with mice, TCR sequences shared between patients were less clear, possibly partly because of HLA diversity across the patient population.

A remark on this clone: Its antigen specificity is not known. No much larger clone is present one base from it, and per-base qualities are unavailable.

Trimming removed 0 bases from V and 0 bases from J, leaving 12 bases between the germline ends. The germline V gene encodes CDR1 SGHTA and CDR2 FQGNSA. Including cysteine and phenylalanine, the CDR3 has 17 amino acids. The kept DNA is CDR3 alone, 51 bases in frame from the first base. After PBMCs were isolated by density centrifugation and stained for CD3, CD4 and CD8, a FACSAria was used to sort CD4+ and CD8+ T cells. Scalp biopsies and blood samples were obtained from unaffected controls. Library prep was done by the immunoSEQ multiplex PCR assay. RNA was extracted from all samples and reverse transcribed into cDNA as template for TCR sequencing. SuperScript III was used for first-strand cDNA synthesis, primed with a 2:1 mix of oligo-dT and random hexamers. A synthetic immune receptor repertoire was used to measure amplification bias, and any remaining bias was corrected computationally. The source study handled its data this way. Raw reads were preprocessed to remove errors, and CDR3 was defined by IMGT conventions from the conserved cysteine to phenylalanine. To get clonality, Shannon entropy was normalized by log2 of the number of productive unique TCRs and the result was subtracted from 1. CD4 or CD8 identity of scalp clones was inferred by cross-referencing scalp TCRbeta sequences with sorted blood CD4 and CD8 repertoires. TCRdb's version of the immuneACCESS table is confined to in-frame rearrangements and falls short of the full clone set. An unresolved V gene accounts for under half of the shortfall where checked; the remainder is of unknown origin. That table supplies the V and J calls and clone size; D and trimming were determined from the DNA. This sample gives more than 95,000 clones in total; around 59% of them show up just once. The ten largest make up around 8.5% of the sample.

Sequencing was performed on CD4+ T cells sorted from blood. The V and J segments used are TRBV7-2 and TRBJ1-5, with a tentative D gene TRBD1 over 5 matching bases. The receptor comes from a human donor in good health. The nucleotide sequence reads as follows: TGTGCCAGCAGCTTAGCCCAGGGAATGGGTAGCAATCAGCCCCAGCATTTT. Translated, it reads CASSLAQGMGSNQPQHF.